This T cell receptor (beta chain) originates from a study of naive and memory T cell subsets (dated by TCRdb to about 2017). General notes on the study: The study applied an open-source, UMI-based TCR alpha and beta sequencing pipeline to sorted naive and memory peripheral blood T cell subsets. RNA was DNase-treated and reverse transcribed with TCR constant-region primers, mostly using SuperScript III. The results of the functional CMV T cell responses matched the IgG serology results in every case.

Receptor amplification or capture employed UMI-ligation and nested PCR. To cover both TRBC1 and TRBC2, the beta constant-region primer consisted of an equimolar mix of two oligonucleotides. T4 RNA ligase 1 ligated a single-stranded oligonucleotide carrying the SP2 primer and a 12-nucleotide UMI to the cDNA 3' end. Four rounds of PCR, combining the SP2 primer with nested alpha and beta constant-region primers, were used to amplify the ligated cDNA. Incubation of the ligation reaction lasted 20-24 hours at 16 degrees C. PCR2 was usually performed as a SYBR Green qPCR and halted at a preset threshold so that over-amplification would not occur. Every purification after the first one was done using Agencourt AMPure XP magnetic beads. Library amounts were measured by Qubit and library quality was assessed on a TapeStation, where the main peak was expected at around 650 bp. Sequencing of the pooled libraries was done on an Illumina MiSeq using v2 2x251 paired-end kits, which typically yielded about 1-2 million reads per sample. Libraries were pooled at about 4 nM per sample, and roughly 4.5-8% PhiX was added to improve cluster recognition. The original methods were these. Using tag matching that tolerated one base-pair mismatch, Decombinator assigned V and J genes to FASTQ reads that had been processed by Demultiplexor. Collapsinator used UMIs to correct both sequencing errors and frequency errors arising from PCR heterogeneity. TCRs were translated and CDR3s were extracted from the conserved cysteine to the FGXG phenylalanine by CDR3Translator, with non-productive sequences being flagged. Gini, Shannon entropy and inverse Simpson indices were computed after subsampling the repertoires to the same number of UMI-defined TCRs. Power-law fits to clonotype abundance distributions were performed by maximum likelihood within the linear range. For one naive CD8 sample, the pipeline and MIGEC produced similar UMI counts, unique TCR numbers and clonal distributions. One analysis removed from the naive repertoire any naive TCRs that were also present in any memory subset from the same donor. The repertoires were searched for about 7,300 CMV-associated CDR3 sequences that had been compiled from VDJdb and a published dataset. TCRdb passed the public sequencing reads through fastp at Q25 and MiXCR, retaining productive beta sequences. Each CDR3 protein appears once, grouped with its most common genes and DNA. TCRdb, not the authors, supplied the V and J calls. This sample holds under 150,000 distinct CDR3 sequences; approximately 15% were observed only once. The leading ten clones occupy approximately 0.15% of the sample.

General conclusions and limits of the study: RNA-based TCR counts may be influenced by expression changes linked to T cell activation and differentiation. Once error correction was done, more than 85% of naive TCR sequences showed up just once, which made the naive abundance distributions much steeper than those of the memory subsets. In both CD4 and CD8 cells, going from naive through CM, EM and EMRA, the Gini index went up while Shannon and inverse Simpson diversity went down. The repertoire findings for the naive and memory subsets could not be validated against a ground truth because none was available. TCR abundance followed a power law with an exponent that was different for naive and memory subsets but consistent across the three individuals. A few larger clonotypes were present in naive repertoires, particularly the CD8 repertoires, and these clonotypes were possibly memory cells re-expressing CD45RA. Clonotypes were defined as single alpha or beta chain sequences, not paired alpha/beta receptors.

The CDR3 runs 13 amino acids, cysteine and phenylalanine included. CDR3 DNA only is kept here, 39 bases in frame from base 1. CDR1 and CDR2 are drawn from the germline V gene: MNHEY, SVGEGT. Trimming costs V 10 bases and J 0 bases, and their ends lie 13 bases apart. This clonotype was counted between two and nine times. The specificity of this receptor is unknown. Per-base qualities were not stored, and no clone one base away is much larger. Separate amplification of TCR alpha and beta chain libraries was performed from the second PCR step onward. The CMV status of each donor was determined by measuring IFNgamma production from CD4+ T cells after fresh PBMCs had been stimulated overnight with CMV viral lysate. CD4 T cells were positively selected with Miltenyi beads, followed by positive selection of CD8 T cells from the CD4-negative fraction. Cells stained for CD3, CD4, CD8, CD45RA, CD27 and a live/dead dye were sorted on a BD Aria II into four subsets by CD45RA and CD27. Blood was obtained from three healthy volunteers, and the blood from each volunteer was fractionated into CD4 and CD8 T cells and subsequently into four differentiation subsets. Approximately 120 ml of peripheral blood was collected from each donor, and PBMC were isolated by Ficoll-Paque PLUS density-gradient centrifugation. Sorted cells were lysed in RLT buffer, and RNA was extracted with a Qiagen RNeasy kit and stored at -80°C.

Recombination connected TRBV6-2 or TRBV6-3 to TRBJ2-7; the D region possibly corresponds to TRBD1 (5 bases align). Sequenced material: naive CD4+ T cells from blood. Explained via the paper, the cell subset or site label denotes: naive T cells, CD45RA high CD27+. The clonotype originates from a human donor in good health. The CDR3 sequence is CATSPDSSYEQYF. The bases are TGTGCCACCAGCCCTGACAGCTCCTACGAGCAGTACTTC.